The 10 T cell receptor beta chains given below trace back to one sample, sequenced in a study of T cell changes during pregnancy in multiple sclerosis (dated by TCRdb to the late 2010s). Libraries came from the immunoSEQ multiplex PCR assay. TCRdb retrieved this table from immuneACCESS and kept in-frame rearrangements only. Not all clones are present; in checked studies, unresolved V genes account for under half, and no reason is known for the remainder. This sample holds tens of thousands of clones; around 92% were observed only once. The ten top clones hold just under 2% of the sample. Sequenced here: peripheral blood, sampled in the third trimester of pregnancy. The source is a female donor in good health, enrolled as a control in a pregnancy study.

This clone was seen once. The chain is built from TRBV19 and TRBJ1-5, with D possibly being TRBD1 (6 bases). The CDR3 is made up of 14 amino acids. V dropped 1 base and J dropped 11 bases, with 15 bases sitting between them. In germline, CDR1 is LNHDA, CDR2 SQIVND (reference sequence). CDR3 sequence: CASSIVTGRWAQHF. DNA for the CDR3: TGTGCCAGTAGTATAGTGACAGGTCGCTGGGCCCAGCATTTT.

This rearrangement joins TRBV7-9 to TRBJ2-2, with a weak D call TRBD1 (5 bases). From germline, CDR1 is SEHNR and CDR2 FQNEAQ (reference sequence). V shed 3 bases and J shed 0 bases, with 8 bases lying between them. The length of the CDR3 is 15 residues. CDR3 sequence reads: CASSFTGTNTGELFF. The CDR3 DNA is TGTGCCAGCAGCTTCACAGGAACGAACACCGGGGAGCTGTTTTTT.

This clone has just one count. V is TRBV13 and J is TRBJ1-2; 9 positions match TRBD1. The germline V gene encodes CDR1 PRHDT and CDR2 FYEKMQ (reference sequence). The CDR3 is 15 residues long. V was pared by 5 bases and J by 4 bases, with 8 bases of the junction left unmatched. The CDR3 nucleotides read TGTGCCAGCAGCGAACAGGGGGCGCGGTCCTATGGCTACACCTTC. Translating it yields CASSEQGARSYGYTF.

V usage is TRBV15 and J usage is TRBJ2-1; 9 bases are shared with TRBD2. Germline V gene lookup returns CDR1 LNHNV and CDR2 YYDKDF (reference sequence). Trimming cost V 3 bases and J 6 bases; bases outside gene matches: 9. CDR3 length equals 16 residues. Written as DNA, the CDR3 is TGTGCCACCAGCAGGGGTAGCGGGAGACTCCCCAATGAGCAGTTCTTC. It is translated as CATSRGSGRLPNEQFF.

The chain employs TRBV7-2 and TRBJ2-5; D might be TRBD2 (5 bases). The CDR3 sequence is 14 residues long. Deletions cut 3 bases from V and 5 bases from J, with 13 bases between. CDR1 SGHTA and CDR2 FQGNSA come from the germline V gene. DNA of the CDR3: TGTGCCAGCAGCTTCGGGAAGGGTGGTGAGACCCAGTACTTC. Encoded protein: CASSFGKGGETQYF.

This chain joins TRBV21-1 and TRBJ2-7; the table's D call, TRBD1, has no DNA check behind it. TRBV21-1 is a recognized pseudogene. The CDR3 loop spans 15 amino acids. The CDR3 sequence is CASSKDRRGLYEQYF. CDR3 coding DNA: TGTGCCAGCAGCAAAGATCGCAGGGGGCTATACGAGCAGTACTTC.

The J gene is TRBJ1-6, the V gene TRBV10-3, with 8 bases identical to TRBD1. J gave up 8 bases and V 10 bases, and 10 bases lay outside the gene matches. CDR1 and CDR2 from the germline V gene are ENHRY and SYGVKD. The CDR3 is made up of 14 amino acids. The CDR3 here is CATRTGSVYSPLHF. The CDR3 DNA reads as TGTGCCACCAGGACAGGGAGCGTCTATTCACCCCTCCACTTT.

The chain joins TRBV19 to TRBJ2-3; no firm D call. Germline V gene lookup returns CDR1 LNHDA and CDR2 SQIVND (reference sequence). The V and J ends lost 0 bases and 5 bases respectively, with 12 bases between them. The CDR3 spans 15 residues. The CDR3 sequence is CASSIDPVVRDTQYF. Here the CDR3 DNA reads TGTGCCAGTAGTATAGATCCGGTAGTGAGAGATACGCAGTATTTT.

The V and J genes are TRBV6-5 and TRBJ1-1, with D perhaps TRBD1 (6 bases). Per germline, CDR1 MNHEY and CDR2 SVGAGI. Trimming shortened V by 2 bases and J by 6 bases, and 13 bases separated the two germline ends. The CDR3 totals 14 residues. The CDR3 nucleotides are TGTGCCAGCAGTTACCGGCGGGGGGCGTCTGAAGCTTTCTTT. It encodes CASSYRRGASEAFF.

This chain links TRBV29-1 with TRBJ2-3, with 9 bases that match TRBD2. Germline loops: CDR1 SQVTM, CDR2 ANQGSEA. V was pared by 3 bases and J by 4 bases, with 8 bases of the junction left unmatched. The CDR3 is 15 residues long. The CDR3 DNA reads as TGCAGCGTTGACCTGATAGCGGGAGCGGCAGATACGCAGTATTTT. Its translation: CSVDLIAGAADTQYF.